This T cell receptor (beta chain) originates from a study of CD8 T cells in Susac syndrome. The V and J ends lost 0 bases and 4 bases, in that order; junction bases with no gene match: 8. This CDR3 has 18 residues. Germline V gives CDR1 MNHEY, CDR2 SMNVEV (reference sequence). CD8+ and CD4+ T cells circulating in blood were sequenced for TCR beta. The control participants were healthy donors, and these controls were matched with respect to both age and sex. Negative isolation yielded the CD8+ and CD4+ T cells, while FACS enriched the TEMRA cells. An input of about 0.5 to 1 ug of RNA was subjected to reverse transcription using random hexamers. A multiplex approach, immunoSEQ multiplex PCR, amplified TCR beta CDR3 across 54 Vbeta and 13 Jbeta. TCRdb ran MiXCR on the immunoSEQ multiplex PCR reads and lists one entry per CDR3 protein. The table has approximately 170,000 distinct CDR3 sequences, 92% seen once; the top ten hold roughly 0.08%.

The sequence derives from a human donor in good health. Sequencing was carried out using CD4+ T cells from PBMCs. This chain links TRBV27 with TRBJ2-2, with TRBD2 identical over 10 bases. Written as DNA, the CDR3 is TGTGCCAGCAGTTTATCTTCACTTAGCGGGAGGCCCACCGGGGAGCTGTTTTTT. This encodes CASSLSSLSGRPTGELFF.